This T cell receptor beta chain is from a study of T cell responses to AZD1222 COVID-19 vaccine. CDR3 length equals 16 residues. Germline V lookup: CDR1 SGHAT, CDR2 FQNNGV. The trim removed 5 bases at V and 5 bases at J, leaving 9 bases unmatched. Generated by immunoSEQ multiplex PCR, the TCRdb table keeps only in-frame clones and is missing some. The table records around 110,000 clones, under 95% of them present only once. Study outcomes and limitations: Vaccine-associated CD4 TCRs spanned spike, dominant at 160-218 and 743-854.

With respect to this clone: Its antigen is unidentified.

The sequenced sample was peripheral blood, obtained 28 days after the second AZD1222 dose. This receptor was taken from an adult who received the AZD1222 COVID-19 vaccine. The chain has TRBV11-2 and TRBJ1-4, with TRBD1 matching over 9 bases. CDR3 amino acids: CASSPTMGQGNEKLFF. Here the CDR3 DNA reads TGTGCCAGCAGCCCCACAATGGGACAGGGAAATGAAAAACTGTTTTTT.